A single sample is the source of the 10 T cell receptor beta chains below, sequenced in a study of blood T cell repertoires in COVID-19. Assay: immunoSEQ multiplex PCR; the TCRdb copy retains only in-frame clones and omits some. The data hold fewer than 35,000 clones, with over 90% observed a single time. The sequenced sample was peripheral blood. Source of these receptors: a human donor in a cohort sampled during active COVID-19.

J is TRBJ1-4 and V is TRBV6-5; a possible D gene is TRBD1 (6 bases). Looked up from germline, CDR1 is MNHEY and CDR2 is SVGAGI. The CDR3 totals 13 residues. Trimming removed 0 bases at V and 11 bases at J, with 10 bases between. CDR3 amino acids: CASSYSGAEKLFF. CDR3 coding DNA: TGTGCCAGCAGTTACTCGGGGGCTGAGAAACTGTTTTTT.

The chain is built from TRBV9 and TRBJ2-7, with 10 positions matching TRBD1. Germline CDR1 SGDLS, CDR2 YYNGEE. Losses at the gene ends were 3 bases for V and 7 bases for J; bases not matched to a gene: 4. This CDR3 spans 13 amino acids. DNA for the CDR3: TGTGCCAGCAGCGCCGGACAGGGGGAGGAGCAGTACTTC. It is translated as CASSAGQGEEQYF. The full variable domain, its missing parts supplied by reference TRBV9 and TRBJ2-7, is DSGVTQTPKHLITATGQRVTLRCSPRSGDLSVYWYQQSLDQGLQFLIQYYNGEERAKGNILERFSAQQFPDLHSELNLSSLELGDSALYFCASSAGQGEEQYFGPGTRLTVT.

This sequence joins TRBV5-1 and TRBJ1-6; D is unresolved. Trimming stripped 0 bases from V and 3 bases from J, with 10 bases between. The CDR3 covers 16 residues. CDR1 is SGHRS, CDR2 YFSETQ, per germline. CDR3 residues: CASSLGRINYNSPLHF. Here the CDR3 DNA reads TGCGCCAGCAGCTTGGGCAGGATCAACTATAATTCACCCCTCCACTTT.

The chain joins TRBV19 to TRBJ2-3; 9 positions agree with TRBD2. Germline V gene sequence: CDR1 LNHDA, CDR2 SQIVND (reference sequence). V shed 0 bases, J shed 0 bases, and the junction held 4 bases outside the gene matches. CDR3 length: 17 amino acids. The CDR3 region has the DNA TGTGCCAGTAGTATAGATGCTAGCGGGGCTAGCACAGATACGCAGTATTTT. Translating gives CASSIDASGASTDTQYF.

The chain recombines TRBV18 with TRBJ2-5, with a possible D match to TRBD1 (8 bases). The CDR3 has 15 amino acids. V lost 0 bases to trimming and J lost 7 bases, with 15 bases between them. Germline V gene lookup returns CDR1 KGHSH and CDR2 LQKENI. The CDR3 nucleotides are TGTGCCAGCTCACCACCGGGGACAGGACTAGGGACCCAGTACTTC. This codes for CASSPPGTGLGTQYF.

The rearrangement uses TRBV6-5 and TRBJ1-5; unclear D gene. The CDR3 has 13 residues. Germline values: CDR1 MNHEY, CDR2 SVGAGI. Trimming removed 5 bases from V and 7 bases from J, with 12 bases in between. CDR3 region: CASSKEGEQPQHF. CDR3 DNA sequence: TGTGCCAGCAGTAAGGAGGGAGAACAGCCCCAGCATTTT.

The chain combines TRBV11-3 with TRBJ2-3, with D uncertain. CDR1 and CDR2 from the germline V gene are SGHNT and YENEEA. V was pared by 2 bases and J by 4 bases, with 13 bases between. The CDR3 is 15 amino acids. The CDR3 here is CASSLMVELSDTQYF. CDR3 in DNA: TGTGCCAGCAGCTTAATGGTCGAGCTTTCAGATACGCAGTATTTT. The entire variable domain, with the rest obtained from reference TRBV11-3 and TRBJ2-3, is as follows: EAGVVQSPRYKIIEKKQPVAFWCNPISGHNTLYWYLQNLGQGPELLIRYENEEAVDDSQLPKDRFSAERLKGVDSTLKIQPAELGDSAVYLCASSLMVELSDTQYFGPGTRLTVL.

The J gene is TRBJ2-7, the V gene TRBV9, with D perhaps matching TRBD2 (6 bases). The CDR3 runs to 14 residues. Germline V gene data show CDR1 as SGDLS and CDR2 as YYNGEE. Trimming removed 4 bases from V and 6 bases from J, with 17 bases in between. The CDR3: CASSPTGAGGEQYF. Here the CDR3 DNA reads TGTGCCAGCAGCCCCACTGGAGCGGGTGGCGAGCAGTACTTC.

The rearrangement links TRBV2 to TRBJ1-5; D gene unclear. Trimming pared 8 bases from V and 6 bases from J, leaving 17 bases between. This CDR3 has 14 amino acids. Germline V gives CDR1 SNHLY, CDR2 FYNNEI. In DNA form, the CDR3 reads TGTGCCAGCTCCCCGCGAAGAACAGCTCAGCCCCAGCATTTT. Translating it yields CASSPRRTAQPQHF.

The V gene is TRBV27, the J gene TRBJ2-7; 7 bases line up with TRBD2. The V and J ends lost 5 bases and 3 bases, in that order; junction bases with no gene match: 10. The CDR3 consists of 15 residues. The germline gives CDR1 MNHEY, CDR2 SMNVEV (reference sequence). The CDR3 reads CASSRGLVDIYEQYF. The CDR3 DNA follows: TGTGCCAGCAGTCGCGGACTAGTAGACATCTACGAGCAGTACTTC.